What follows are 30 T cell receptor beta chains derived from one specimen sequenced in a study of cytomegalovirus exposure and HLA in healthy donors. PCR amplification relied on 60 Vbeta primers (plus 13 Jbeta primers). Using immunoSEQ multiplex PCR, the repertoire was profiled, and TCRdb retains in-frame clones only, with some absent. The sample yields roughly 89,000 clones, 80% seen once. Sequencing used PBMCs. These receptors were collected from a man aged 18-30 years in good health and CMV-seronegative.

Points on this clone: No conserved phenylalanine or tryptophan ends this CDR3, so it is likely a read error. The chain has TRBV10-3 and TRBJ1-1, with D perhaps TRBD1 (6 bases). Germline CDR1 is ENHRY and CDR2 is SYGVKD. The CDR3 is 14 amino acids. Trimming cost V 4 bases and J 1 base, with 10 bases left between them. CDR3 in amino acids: CAISGLQGNTEAFS. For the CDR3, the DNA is TGTGCCATCAGTGGGCTACAGGGGAACACTGAAGCTTTCTCT.

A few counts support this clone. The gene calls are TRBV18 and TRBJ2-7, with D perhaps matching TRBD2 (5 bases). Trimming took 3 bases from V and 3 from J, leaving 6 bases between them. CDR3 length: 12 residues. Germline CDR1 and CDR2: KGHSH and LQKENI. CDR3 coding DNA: TGTGCCAGCTCACCTGCGGGCTACGAGCAGTACTTC. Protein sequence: CASSPAGYEQYF. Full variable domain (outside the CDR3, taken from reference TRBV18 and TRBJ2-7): NAGVMQNPRHLVRRRGQEARLRCSPMKGHSHVYWYRQLPEEGLKFMVYLQKENIIDESGMPKERFSAEFPKEGPSILRIQQVVRGDSAAYFCASSPAGYEQYFGPGTRLTVT.

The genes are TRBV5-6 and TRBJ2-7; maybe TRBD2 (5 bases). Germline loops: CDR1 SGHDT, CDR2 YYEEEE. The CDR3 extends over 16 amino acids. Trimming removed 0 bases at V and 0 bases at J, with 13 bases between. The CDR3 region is CASSLEWGRGSYEQYF. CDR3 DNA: TGTGCCAGCAGCTTGGAATGGGGTCGGGGCTCCTACGAGCAGTACTTC.

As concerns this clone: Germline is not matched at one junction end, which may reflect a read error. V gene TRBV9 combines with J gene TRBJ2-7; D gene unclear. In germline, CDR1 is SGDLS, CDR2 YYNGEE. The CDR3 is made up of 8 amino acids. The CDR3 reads CASSVVLF. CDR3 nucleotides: TGTGCCAGCAGCGTAGTTTTATTC.

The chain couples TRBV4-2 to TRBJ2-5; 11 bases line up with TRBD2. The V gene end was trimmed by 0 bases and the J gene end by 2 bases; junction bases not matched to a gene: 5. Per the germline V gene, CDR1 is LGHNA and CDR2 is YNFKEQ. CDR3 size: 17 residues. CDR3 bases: TGTGCCAGCAGCCAAGAGGTTTGGACTAGCGGGCAAGAGACCCAGTACTTC. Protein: CASSQEVWTSGQETQYF.

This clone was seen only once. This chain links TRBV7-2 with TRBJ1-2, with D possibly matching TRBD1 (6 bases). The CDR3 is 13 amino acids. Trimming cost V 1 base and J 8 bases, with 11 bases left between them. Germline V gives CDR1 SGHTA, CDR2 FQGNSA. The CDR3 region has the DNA TGTGCCAGCAGCTTAGATGGGACATACGGCTACACCTTC. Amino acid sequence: CASSLDGTYGYTF.

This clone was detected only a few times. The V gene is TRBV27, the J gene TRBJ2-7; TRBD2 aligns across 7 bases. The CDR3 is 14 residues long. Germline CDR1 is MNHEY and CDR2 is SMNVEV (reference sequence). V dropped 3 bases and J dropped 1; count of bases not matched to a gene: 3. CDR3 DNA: TGTGCCAGCAGTTTTACTAGCGCATCCTACGAGCAGTACTTC. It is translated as CASSFTSASYEQYF.

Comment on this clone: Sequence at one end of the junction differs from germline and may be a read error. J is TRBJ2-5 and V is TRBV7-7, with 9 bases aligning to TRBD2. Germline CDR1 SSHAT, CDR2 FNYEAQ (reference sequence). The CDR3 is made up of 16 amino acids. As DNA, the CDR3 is TGTGCTAGCAGCTTAGTTGGCAGCGGGGGGTTTGAGACCCAGTACTTC. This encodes CASSLVGSGGFETQYF.

CDR3 coding DNA: TGTGCCAGCAGCTCGGCGGGTTCCGGGGAGCTGTTTTTT. Amino acid sequence: CASSSAGSGELFF. The gene calls are TRBV7-9 and TRBJ2-2, with D perhaps matching TRBD2 (5 bases). This CDR3 is 13 amino acids long. V was shortened by 4 bases and J by 6 bases, with 9 bases between the two germline ends. Germline values: CDR1 SEHNR, CDR2 FQNEAQ (reference sequence).

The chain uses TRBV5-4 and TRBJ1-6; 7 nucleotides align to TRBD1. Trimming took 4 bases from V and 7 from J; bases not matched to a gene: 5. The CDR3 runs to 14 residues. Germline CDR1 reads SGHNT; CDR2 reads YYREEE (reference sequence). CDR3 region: CASSVQGVNSPLHF. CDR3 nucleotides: TGTGCCAGCAGCGTTCAGGGGGTAAATTCACCCCTCCACTTT.

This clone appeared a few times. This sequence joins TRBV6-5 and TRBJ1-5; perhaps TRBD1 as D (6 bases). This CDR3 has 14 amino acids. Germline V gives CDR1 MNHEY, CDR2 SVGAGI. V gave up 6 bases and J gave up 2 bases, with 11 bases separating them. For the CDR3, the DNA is TGTGCCAGCAGCAGGGGCAGCGGCAATCAGCCCCAGCATTTT. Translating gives CASSRGSGNQPQHF.

The CDR3 coding sequence is TGCGCCAGCAGCTTGGCGGAGGGACGACTGGATACGCAGTATTTT. It yields the protein CASSLAEGRLDTQYF. V and J are TRBV5-1 and TRBJ2-3; perhaps TRBD2 as D (6 bases). The CDR3 loop spans 15 amino acids. Germline V CDR1 and CDR2: SGHRS, YFSETQ. V gave up 0 bases and J gave up 6 bases, with 14 bases separating them.

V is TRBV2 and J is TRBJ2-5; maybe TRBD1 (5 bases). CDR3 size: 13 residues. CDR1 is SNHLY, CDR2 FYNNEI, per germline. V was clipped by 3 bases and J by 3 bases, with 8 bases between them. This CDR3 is CASSDAGKETQYF. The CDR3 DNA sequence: TGTGCCAGCAGTGACGCAGGGAAAGAGACCCAGTACTTC. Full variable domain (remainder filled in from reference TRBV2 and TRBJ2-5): EPEVTQTPSHQVTQMGQEVILRCVPISNHLYFYWYRQILGQKVEFLVSFYNNEISEKSEIFDDQFSVERPDGSNFTLKIRSTKLEDSAMYFCASSDAGKETQYFGPGTRLLVL.

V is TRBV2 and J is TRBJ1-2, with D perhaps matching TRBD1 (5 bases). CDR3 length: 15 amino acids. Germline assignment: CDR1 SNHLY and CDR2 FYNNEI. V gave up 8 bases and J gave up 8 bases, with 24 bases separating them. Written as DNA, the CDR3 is TGTGCCAGCCTAAGAGGTCAGGGCACCAGGAAGGGCTACACCTTC. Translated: CASLRGQGTRKGYTF.

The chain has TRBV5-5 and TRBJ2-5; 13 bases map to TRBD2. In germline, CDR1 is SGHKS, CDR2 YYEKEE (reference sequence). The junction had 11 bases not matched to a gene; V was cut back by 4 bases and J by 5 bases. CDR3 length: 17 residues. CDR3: CASSPRTSGGLGETQYF. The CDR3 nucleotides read TGTGCCAGCAGCCCCCGGACTAGCGGGGGCCTGGGGGAGACCCAGTACTTC.

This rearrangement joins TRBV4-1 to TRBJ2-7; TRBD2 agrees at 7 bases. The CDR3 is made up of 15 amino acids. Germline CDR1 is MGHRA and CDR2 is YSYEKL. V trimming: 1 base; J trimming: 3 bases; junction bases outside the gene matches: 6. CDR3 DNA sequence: TGCGCCAGCAGCCAAGTGTCAGGGAGGGACTACGAGCAGTACTTC. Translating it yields CASSQVSGRDYEQYF.

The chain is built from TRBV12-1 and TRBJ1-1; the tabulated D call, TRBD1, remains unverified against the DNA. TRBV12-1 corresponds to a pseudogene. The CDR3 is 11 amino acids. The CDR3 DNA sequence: TGTGCCAGCAGGGGGGCAGAAAAAGCTTTCTTT. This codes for CASRGAEKAFF.

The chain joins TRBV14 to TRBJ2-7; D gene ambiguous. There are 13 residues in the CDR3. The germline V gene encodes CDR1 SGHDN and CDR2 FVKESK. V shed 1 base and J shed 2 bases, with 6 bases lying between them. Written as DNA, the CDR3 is TGTGCCAGCAGCCAAGTTCAGGCCTACGAGCAGTACTTC. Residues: CASSQVQAYEQYF.

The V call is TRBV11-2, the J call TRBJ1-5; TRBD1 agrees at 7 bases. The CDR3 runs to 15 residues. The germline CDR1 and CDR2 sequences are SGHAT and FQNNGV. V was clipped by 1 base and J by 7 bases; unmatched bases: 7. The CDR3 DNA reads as TGTGCCAGCAGCTTAGGAGAGGGGGCCGTACAGCCCCAGCATTTT. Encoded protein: CASSLGEGAVQPQHF.

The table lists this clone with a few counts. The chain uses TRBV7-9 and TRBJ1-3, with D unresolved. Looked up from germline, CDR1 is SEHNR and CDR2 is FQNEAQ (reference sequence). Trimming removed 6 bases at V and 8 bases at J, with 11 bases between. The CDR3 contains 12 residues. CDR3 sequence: CASSPIRDTIYF. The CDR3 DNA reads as TGTGCCAGCAGTCCTATCCGAGACACCATATATTTT.

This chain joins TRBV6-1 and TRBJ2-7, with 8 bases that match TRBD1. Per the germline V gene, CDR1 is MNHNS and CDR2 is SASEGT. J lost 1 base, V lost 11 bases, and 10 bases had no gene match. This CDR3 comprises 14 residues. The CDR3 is CAVWRGTGSYEQYF. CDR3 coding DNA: TGTGCCGTCTGGAGGGGGACAGGTTCCTACGAGCAGTACTTC.

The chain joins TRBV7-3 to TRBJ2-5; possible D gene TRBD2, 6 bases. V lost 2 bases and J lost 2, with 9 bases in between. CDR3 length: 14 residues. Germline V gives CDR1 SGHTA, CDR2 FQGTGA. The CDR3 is CASSLGGTQETQYF. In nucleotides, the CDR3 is TGTGCCAGCAGCTTAGGGGGGACTCAAGAGACCCAGTACTTC.

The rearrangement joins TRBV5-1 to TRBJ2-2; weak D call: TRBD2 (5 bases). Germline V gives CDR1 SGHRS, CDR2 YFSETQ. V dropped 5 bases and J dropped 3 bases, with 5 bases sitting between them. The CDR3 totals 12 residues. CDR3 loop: CASREDTGELFF. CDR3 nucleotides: TGCGCCAGCAGGGAGGACACCGGGGAGCTGTTTTTT.

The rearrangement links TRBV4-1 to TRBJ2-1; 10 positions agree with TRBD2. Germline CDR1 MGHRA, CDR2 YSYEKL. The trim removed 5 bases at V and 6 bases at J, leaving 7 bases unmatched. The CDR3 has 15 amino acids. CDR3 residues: CASSLQRGGGNEQFF. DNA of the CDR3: TGCGCCAGCAGCTTACAGCGGGGGGGAGGCAATGAGCAGTTCTTC.

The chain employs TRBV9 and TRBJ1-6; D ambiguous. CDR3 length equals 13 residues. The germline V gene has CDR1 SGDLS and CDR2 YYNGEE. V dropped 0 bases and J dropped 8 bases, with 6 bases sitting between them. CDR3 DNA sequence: TGTGCCAGCAGCGTAGACGGGGATTCACCCCTCCACTTT. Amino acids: CASSVDGDSPLHF.

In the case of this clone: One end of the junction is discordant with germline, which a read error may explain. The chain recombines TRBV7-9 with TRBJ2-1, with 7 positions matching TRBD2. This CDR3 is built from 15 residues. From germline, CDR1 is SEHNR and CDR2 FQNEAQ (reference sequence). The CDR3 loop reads CSSSLLGLGNNEQFF. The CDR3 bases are TGTTCCAGCAGCTTATTAGGACTAGGGAACAATGAGCAGTTCTTC.

The CDR3 reads CASSKAGLQTYEQYF. The CDR3 coding sequence is TGCGCCAGCAGCAAAGCAGGGCTCCAGACCTACGAGCAGTACTTC. This sequence joins TRBV5-1 and TRBJ2-7, with D tentatively TRBD1 (5 bases). The CDR3 consists of 15 residues. Germline lookup yields CDR1 SGHRS and CDR2 YFSETQ. Trimming pared 4 bases from V and 2 bases from J, leaving 16 bases between.

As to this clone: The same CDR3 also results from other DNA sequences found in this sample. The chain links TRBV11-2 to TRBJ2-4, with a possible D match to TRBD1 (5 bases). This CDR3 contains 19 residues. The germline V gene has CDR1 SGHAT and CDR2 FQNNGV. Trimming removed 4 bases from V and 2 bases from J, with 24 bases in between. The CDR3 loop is CASSSLNVTAQPTKNIQYF. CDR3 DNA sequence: TGTGCCAGCAGCTCACTAAACGTGACAGCGCAGCCGACCAAAAACATTCAGTACTTC.

The chain's CDR3 is CASSLARSGVSTDTQYF. CDR3 in DNA: TGTGCCAGCAGCTTAGCACGGAGCGGGGTGAGCACAGATACGCAGTATTTT. V and J are TRBV11-3 and TRBJ2-3; the match to TRBD2 covers 7 bases. The germline V gene has CDR1 SGHNT and CDR2 YENEEA. Trimming took 1 base from V and 0 from J; bases not matched to a gene: 7. The length of the CDR3 is 17 residues.

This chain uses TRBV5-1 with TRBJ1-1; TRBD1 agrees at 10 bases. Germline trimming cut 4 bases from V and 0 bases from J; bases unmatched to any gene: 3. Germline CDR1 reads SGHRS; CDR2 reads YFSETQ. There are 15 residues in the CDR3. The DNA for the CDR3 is TGCGCCAGCAGCGGGGGGACAGGGGTGAACACTGAAGCTTTCTTT. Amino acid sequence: CASSGGTGVNTEAFF.